This T cell receptor (beta chain) comes out of a study of blood T cell repertoires in COVID-19. Looking at the study overall: COVID-19 samples, acute and convalescent, were from the United States, Italy and Spain. Sources were T cells, B-cell-depleted T cells, or PBMCs; the material itself was cDNA or gDNA.

The germline gives CDR1 SEHNR, CDR2 FQNEAQ (reference sequence). Deletions cut 5 bases from V and 2 bases from J, with 20 bases between. There are 17 residues in the CDR3. As originally analysed: The authors estimated nucleated cell counts from reference gene primer amplification. TCRdb keeps only in-frame clones here, not all; method: immunoSEQ multiplex PCR. V, J and clone size are those of that table, while D and trimming were read from the DNA. The sample has 250,000 or so clones; 85% are singletons. The rearrangement joins TRBV7-9 to TRBJ2-3; D may be TRBD1 (6 bases). The sequence derives from a woman aged 55-70 years with active or convalescent COVID-19. The specimen sequenced was peripheral blood. This chain's CDR3 is CASSPAPEGEITDTQYF. CDR3 nucleotides: TGTGCCAGCAGCCCCGCCCCCGAGGGGGAGATCACAGATACGCAGTATTTT.